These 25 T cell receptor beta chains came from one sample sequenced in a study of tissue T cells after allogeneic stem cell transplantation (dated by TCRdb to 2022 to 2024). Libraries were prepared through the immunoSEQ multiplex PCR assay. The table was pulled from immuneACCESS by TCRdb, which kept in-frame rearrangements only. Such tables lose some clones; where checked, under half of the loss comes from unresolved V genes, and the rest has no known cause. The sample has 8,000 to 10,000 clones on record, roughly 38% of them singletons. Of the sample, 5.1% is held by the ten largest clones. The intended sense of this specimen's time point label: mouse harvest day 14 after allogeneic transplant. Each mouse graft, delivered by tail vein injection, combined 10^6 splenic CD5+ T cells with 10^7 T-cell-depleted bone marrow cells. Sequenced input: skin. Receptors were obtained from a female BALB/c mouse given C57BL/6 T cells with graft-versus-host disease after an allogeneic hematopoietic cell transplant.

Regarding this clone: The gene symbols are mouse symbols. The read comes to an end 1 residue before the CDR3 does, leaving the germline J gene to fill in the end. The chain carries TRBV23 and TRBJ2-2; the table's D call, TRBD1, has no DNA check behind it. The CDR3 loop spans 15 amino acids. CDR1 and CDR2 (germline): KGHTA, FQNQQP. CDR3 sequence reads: CSSSLDRGLTGQLYF. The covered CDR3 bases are TGCTCCAGCAGTCTTGACAGGGGACTCACCGGGCAGCTCTAC.

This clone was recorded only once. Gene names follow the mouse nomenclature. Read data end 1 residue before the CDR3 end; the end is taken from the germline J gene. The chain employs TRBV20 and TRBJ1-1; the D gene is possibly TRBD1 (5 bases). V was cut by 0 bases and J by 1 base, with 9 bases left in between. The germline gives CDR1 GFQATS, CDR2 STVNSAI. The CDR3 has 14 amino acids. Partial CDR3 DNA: TGTGGTGCTAGGGAGGGCAGGGTGAACACAGAAGTCTTC. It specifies CGAREGRVNTEVF. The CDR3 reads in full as CGAREGRVNTEVFF.

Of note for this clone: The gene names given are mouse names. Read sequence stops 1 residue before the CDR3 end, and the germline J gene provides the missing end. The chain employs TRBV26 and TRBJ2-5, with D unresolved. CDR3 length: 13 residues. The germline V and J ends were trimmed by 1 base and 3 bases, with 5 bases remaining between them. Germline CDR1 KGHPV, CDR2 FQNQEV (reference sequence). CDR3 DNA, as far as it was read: TGTGCCAGCAGTCTGTGGCTGCAAGACACCCAGTAC. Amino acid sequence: CASSLWLQDTQY. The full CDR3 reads CASSLWLQDTQYF.

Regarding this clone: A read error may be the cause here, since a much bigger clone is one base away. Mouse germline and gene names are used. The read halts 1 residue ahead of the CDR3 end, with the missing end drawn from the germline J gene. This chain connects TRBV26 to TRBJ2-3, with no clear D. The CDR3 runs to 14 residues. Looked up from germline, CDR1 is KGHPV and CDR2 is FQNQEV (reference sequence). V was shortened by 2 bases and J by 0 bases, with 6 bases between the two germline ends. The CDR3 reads CASSLGSSAETLYF. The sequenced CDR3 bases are TGTGCCAGCAGTCTGGGGTCTAGTGCAGAAACGCTGTAT.

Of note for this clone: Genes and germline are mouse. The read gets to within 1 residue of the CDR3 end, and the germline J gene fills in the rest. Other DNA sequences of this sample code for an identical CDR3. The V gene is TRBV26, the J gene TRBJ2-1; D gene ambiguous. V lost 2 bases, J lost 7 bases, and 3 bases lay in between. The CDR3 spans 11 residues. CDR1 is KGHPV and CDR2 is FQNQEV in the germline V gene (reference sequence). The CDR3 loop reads CASSLGAEQFF. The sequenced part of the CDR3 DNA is TGTGCCAGCAGTCTGGGGGCTGAGCAGTTC.

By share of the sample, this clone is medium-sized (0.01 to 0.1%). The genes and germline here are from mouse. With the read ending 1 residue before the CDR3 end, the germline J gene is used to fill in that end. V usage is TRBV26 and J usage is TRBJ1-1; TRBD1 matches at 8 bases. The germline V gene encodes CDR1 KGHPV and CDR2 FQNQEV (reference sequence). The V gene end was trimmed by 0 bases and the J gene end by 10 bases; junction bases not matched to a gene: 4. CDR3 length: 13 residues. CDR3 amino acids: CASSLSTGAGVFF. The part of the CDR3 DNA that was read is TGTGCCAGCAGTCTGTCGACAGGGGCGGGAGTCTTC.

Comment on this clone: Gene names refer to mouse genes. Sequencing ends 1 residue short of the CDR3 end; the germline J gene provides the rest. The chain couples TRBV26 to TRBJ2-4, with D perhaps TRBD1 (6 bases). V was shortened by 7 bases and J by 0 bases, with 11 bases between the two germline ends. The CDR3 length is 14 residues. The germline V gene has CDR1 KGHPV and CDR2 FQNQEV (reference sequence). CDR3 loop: CASTLGQSQNTLYF. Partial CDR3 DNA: TGTGCCAGCACCCTAGGACAGAGTCAAAACACCTTGTAC.

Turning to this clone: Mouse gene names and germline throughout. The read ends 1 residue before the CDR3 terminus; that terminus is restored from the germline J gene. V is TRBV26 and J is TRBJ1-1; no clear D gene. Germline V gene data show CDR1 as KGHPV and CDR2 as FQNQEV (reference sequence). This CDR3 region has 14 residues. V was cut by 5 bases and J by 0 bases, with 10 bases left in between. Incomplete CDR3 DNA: TGTGCCAGCAGTTTGACGTTTGCAAACACAGAAGTCTTC. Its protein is CASSLTFANTEVF. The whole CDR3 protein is CASSLTFANTEVFF.

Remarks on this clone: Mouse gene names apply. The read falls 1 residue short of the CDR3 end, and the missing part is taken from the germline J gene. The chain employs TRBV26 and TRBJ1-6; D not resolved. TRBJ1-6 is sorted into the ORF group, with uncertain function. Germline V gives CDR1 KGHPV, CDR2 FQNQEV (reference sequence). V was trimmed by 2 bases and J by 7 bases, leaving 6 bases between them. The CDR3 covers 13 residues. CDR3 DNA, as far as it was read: TGTGCCAGCAGTCTGGGAGAGAATTCGCCCCTCTAC. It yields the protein CASSLGENSPLY. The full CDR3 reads CASSLGENSPLYF.

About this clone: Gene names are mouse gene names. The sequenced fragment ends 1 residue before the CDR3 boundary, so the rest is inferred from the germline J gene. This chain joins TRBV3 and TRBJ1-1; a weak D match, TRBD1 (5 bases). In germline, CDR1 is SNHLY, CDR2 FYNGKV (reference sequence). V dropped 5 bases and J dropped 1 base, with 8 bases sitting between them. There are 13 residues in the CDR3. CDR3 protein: CASSAQGNTEVFF. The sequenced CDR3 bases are TGTGCCAGCAGCGCTCAGGGAAACACAGAAGTCTTC.

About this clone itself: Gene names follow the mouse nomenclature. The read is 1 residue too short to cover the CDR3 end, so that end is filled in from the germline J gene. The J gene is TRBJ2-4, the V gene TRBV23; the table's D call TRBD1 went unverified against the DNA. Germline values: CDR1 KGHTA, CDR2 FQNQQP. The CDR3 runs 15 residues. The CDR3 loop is CSSSTGERGQNTLYF. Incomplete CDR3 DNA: TGCTCCAGCAGTACAGGGGAGAGGGGTCAAAACACCTTGTAC.

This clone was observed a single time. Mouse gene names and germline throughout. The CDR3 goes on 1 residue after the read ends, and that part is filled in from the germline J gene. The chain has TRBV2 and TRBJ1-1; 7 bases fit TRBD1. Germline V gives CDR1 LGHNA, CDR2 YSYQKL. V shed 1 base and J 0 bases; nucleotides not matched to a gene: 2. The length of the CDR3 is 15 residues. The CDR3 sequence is CASSQGRGPNTEVFF. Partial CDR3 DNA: TGTGCCAGCAGCCAAGGGAGGGGGCCAAACACAGAAGTCTTC.

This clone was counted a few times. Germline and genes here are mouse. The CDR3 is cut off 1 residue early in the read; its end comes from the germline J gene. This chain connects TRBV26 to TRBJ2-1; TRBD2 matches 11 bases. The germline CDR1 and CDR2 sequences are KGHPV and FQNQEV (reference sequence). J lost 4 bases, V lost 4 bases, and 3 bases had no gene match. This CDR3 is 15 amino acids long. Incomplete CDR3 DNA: TGTGCCAGCAGTCGTCGGACTGGGGGGTATGCTGAGCAGTTC. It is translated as CASSRRTGGYAEQF. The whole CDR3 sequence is CASSRRTGGYAEQFF.

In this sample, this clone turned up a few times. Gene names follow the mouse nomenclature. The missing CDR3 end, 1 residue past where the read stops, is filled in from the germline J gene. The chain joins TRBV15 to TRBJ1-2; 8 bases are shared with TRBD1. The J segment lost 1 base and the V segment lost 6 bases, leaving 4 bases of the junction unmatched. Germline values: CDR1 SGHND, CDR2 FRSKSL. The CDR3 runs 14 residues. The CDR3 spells CASSLDRGNSDYTF. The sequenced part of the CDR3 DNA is TGTGCCAGCAGCCTCGACAGGGGAAACTCCGACTACACC. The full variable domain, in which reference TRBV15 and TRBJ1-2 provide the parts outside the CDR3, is DAGVTQTPRHEVAEKGQTIILKCEPVSGHNDLFWYRQTKIQGLELLSYFRSKSLMEDGGAFKDRFKAEMLNSSFSTLKIQPTEPKDSAVYLCASSLDRGNSDYTFGSGTRLLVI.

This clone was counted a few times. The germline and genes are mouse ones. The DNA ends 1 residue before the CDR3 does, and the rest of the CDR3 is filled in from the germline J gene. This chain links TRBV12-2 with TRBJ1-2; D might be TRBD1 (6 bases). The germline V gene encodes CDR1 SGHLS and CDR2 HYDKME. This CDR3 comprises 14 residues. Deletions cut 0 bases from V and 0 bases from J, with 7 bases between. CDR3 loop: CASSLGTTNSDYTF. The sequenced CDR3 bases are TGTGCCAGCTCTCTCGGGACAACAAACTCCGACTACACC. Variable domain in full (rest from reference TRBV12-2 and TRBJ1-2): NSGVVQSPRYIIKGKGERSILKCIPISGHLSVAWYQQTQGQELKFFIQHYDKMERDKGNLPSRFSVQQFDDYHSEMNMSALELEDSAVYFCASSLGTTNSDYTFGSGTRLLVI.

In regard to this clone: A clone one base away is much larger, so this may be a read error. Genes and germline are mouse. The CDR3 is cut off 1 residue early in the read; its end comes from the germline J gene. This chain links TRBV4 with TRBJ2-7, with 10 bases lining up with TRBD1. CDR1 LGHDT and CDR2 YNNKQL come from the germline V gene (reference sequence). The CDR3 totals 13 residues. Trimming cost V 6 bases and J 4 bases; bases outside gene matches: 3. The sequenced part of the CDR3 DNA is TGTGCCAGCAGTCCGGGACAGGGGTATGAACAGTAC. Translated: CASSPGQGYEQY. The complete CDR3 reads CASSPGQGYEQYF.

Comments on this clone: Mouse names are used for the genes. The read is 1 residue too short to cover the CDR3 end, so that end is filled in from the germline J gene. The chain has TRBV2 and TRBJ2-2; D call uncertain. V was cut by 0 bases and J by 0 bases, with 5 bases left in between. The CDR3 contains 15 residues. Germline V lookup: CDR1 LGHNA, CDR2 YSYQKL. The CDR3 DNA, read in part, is TGTGCCAGCAGCCAAGATGCCACAAACACCGGGCAGCTCTAC. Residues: CASSQDATNTGQLY. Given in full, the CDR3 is CASSQDATNTGQLYF.

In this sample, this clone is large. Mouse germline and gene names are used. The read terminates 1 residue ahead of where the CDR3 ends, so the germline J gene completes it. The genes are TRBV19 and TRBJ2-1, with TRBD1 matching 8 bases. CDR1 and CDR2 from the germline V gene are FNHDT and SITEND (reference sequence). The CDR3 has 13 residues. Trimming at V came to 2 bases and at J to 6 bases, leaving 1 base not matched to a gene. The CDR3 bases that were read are TGTGCCAGCAGTATCAGGGGGCTTGCTGAGCAGTTC. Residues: CASSIRGLAEQF. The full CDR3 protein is CASSIRGLAEQFF. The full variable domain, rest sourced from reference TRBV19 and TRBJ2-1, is GGIITQTPKFLIGQEGQKLTLKCQQNFNHDTMYWYRQDSGKGLRLIYYSITENDLQKGDLSEGYDASREKKSSFSLTVTSAQKNEMAVFLCASSIRGLAEQFFGPGTRLTVL.

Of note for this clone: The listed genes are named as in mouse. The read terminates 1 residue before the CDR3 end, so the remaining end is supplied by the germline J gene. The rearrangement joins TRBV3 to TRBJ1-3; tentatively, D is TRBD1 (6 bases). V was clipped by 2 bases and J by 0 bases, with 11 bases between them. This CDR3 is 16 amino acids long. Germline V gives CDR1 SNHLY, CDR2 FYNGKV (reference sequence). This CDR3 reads CASSLRQGNSGNTLYF. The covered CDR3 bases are TGTGCCAGCAGCTTAAGGCAGGGGAATTCTGGAAATACGCTCTAT. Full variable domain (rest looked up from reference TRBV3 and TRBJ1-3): GPKVLQIPSHQIIDMGQMVTLNCDPVSNHLYFYWYKQILGQQMEFLVNFYNGKVMEKSKLFKDQFSVERPDGSYFTLKIQPTALEDSAVYFCASSLRQGNSGNTLYFGEGSRLIVV.

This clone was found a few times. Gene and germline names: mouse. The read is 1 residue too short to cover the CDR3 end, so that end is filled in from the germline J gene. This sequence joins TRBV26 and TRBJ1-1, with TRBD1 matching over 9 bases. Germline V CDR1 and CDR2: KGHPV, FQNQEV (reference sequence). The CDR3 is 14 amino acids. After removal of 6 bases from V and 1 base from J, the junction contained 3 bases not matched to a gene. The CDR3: CASRGQGGNTEVFF. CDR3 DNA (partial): TGTGCCAGCAGGGGACAGGGAGGGAACACAGAAGTCTTC.

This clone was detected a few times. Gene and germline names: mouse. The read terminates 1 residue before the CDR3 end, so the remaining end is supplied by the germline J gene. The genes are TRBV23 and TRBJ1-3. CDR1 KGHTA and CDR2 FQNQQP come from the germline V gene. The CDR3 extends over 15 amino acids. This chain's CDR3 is CSSSQLGNSGNTLYF. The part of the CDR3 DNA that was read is TGCTCCAGCAGTCAATTAGGAAATTCTGGAAATACGCTCTAT.

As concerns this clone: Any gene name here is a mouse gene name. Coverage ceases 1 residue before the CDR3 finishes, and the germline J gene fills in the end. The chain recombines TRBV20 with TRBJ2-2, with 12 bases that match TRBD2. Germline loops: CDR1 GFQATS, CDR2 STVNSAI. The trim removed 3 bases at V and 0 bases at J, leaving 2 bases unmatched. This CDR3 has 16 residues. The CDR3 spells CGASWTGGANTGQLYF. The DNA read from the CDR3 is TGTGGTGCTAGCTGGACTGGGGGGGCAAACACCGGGCAGCTCTAC.

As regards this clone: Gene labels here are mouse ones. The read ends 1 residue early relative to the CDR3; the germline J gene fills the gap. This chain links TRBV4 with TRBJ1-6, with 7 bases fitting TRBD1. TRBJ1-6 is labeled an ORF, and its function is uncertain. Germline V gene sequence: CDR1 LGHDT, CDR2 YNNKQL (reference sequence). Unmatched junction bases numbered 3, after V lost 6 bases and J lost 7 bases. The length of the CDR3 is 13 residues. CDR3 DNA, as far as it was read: TGTGCCAGCAGGGACAGGTGGAATTCGCCCCTCTAC. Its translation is CASRDRWNSPLY. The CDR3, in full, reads CASRDRWNSPLYF.

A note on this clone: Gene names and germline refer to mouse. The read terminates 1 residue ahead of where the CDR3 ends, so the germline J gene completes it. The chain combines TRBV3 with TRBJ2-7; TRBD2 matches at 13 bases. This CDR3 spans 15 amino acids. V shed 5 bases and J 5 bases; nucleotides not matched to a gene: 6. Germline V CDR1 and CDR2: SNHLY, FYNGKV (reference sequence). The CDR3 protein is CASSLRTGGAHEQYF. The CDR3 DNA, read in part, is TGTGCCAGCAGCCTCCGGACTGGGGGGGCGCATGAACAGTAC.

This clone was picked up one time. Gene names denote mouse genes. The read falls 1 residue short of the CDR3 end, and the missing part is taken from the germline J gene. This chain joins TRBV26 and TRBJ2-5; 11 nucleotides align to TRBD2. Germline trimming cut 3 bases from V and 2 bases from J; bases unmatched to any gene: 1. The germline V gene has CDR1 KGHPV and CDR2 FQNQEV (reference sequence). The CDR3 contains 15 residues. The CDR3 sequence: CASSLGTGGQDTQYF. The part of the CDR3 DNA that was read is TGTGCCAGCAGTCTCGGGACTGGGGGCCAAGACACCCAGTAC.